This paragraph reports one T cell receptor beta chain. Its target is not known. A single record per CDR3 protein comes from TCRdb applying MiXCR to the 5' RACE reads. The sample lists 200,000 to 250,000 distinct CDR3 sequences; about 16% were seen once. These data come from a study of T-cell memory formation after mild COVID-19. Study-level information: The two donors had largely donor-specific TCR clusters.

The CDR3 sequence is 13 residues long. V dropped 4 bases and J dropped 7 bases, with 10 bases sitting between them. Germline V CDR1 and CDR2: LGHDT, YNNKEL (reference sequence). Study conclusions and caveats: CD4+ contracting clones lay mainly in CM and EM, CD8+ ones in EMRA. Day 15 to 85 contractors were CD4/CD8 balanced; later expanders leaned CD4+. Memory cells collected pre-infection included some clones that later responded, suggesting cross-reactive memory joined.

V and J are TRBV3-1 and TRBJ2-2; D gene unclear. This TCR came from an adult woman who had mild COVID-19 (a few samples of this study predate the infection). Cell type and time point are not known. The sequenced material came from PBMCs or a T cell subset sorted from them (not recorded which). Written as DNA, the CDR3 is TGTGCCAGCAGCCGCCGTTTGGGCGGGGAGCTGTTTTTT. This encodes CASSRRLGGELFF.